The T cell receptor beta chain under discussion was sequenced for a study of blood T cell repertoires in COVID-19. Generated by immunoSEQ multiplex PCR, the TCRdb table keeps only in-frame clones and is missing some. This table has around 150,000 clones, approximately 86% appearing once. The CDR3 is made up of 17 amino acids. Per the germline V gene, CDR1 is MNHEY and CDR2 is SVGEGT. Trimming pared 3 bases from V and 3 bases from J, leaving 21 bases between. The rearrangement links TRBV6-2 or TRBV6-3 to TRBJ2-7; no definite D call. The specimen was peripheral blood. This receptor was obtained from a woman aged 55 to 70 with active or convalescent COVID-19. The CDR3 reads CASSYSPTNPRIYEQYF. The CDR3 coding sequence is TGTGCCAGCAGTTATTCACCCACAAATCCCCGAATCTACGAGCAGTACTTC.